This entry lists 15 T cell receptor beta chains sequenced from one sample in a study of immune characterization of retroperitoneal liposarcoma. Via MiXCR, TCRdb re-called the PCR reads, giving one row per CDR3 protein. The sample records 5,000 to 6,000 distinct CDR3 sequences, over 25% being singletons. The specimen was tumor tissue. All receptors come from a female donor with retroperitoneal liposarcoma.

The table lists this clonotype with many counts. The V call is TRBV6-1, the J call TRBJ1-2; unclear D gene. CDR1 MNHNS and CDR2 SASEGT come from the germline V gene. Trimming removed 2 bases at V and 6 bases at J, with 13 bases between. The CDR3 extends over 14 amino acids. CDR3 coding DNA: TGTGCCAGCAGTGAACGGTTGGGTAGCCATGGCTACACCTTC. Its translation: CASSERLGSHGYTF.

This clonotype is a singleton in its sample. The J gene is TRBJ2-2, the V gene TRBV11-2; D is unclear. CDR3 length: 13 residues. With 1 base removed from V and 7 bases from J, the gap between germline ends came to 7 bases. Germline V lookup: CDR1 SGHAT, CDR2 FQNNGV. CDR3 loop: CASSLVVGGELFF. The CDR3, as DNA: TGTGCCAGCAGCTTAGTGGTAGGCGGGGAGCTGTTTTTT.

Regarding this clonotype: This may stem from a read error, because a much larger clone lies one nucleotide away. This chain links TRBV12-3 or TRBV12-4 with TRBJ2-1, with D maybe TRBD1 (6 bases). V dropped 2 bases and J dropped 10 bases, with 18 bases sitting between them. This CDR3 contains 15 residues. The CDR3 DNA follows: TGTGCCAGCAGTTTAAGTGGACAGATTAGCTACGAGCAGTTCTTC. Protein product: CASSLSGQISYEQFF.

This clonotype turned up a few times. The V call is TRBV7-6, the J call TRBJ2-6; possible D gene TRBD2, 6 bases. The CDR3 sequence is 16 residues long. The ends were cut back, 0 bases at V and 1 base at J, with 7 bases in the middle. Looked up from germline, CDR1 is SGHVS and CDR2 is FNYEAQ. The DNA for the CDR3 is TGTGCCAGCAGCTTAGCGGGAGGATCTGGGGCCAACGTCCTGACTTTC. The encoded protein is CASSLAGGSGANVLTF.

Points on this clonotype: A much larger clone differs by one base, so this may be a read error. The V call is TRBV11-1, the J call TRBJ2-1, with TRBD2 matching 8 bases. The J call is in doubt because the DNA end fits TRBJ2-7 better. Germline CDR1 reads SGHAT; CDR2 reads FQDESV (reference sequence). The CDR3 spans 14 residues. CDR3 bases: TGTGCCAACAGCTTAGCGGGGACCAAATACGAGCAGTACTTC. This encodes CANSLAGTKYEQYF.

This chain uses TRBV12-5 with TRBJ1-2, with TRBD1 matching over 8 bases. V lost 6 bases and J lost 8; bases outside the gene matches: 11. The CDR3 has 14 amino acids. The germline V gene encodes CDR1 LGHNT and CDR2 FRNRAP. The CDR3 reads CASGQGALVQGYTF. CDR3 coding DNA: TGTGCTAGTGGCCAGGGGGCGCTGGTACAGGGCTACACCTTC.

V gene TRBV6-1 combines with J gene TRBJ2-5, with D possibly TRBD1 on 5 matching bases. CDR3 length equals 14 residues. V dropped 5 bases and J dropped 3 bases, with 13 bases sitting between them. The germline gives CDR1 MNHNS, CDR2 SASEGT. DNA for the CDR3: TGTGCCAGCAGTATTCAGGGTAATGAAGAGACCCAGTACTTC. This codes for CASSIQGNEETQYF.

This clonotype was picked up a small number of times. The chain couples TRBV11-3 to TRBJ1-1, with D maybe TRBD1 (5 bases). Trimming left V 5 bases short and J 3 bases short, with 10 bases between. CDR3 length: 13 amino acids. Germline values: CDR1 SGHNT, CDR2 YENEEA. Written as DNA, the CDR3 is TGTGCCAGCAGCACCCGGGACGACACTGAAGCTTTCTTT. Protein sequence: CASSTRDDTEAFF.

As concerns this clonotype: A read error is possible here, since a much larger clone lies one base away. The chain couples TRBV5-5 to TRBJ2-1, with no clear D. Judging by the DNA end, TRBJ2-7 fits better; the J call may be wrong. There are 11 residues in the CDR3. Germline lookup yields CDR1 SGHKS and CDR2 YYEKEE (reference sequence). The DNA for the CDR3 is TGTGCCAGCACCATAGGCAATGAGCAGTACTTC. Translated: CASTIGNEQYF.

This clonotype is termed medium-sized. The chain couples TRBV11-2 to TRBJ2-1, with D possibly TRBD2 on 7 matching bases. Trimming removed 5 bases from V and 8 bases from J, with 19 bases in between. This CDR3 has 15 residues. Germline CDR1 and CDR2: SGHAT and FQNNGV. The CDR3 sequence: CASSDRAGAGHEQFF. The CDR3 bases are TGTGCCAGCAGCGACCGCGCGGGGGCGGGACATGAGCAGTTCTTC.

Comments on this clonotype: A read error may explain this, as a much larger clone is one base away. The CDR3 region is CANSSDRVYEQYF. CDR3 coding DNA: TGTGCCAACAGCTCTGACCGAGTCTACGAGCAGTACTTC. The J gene is TRBJ2-7, the V gene TRBV7-4; D is unresolved. Looked up from germline, CDR1 is SGHVT and CDR2 is SQSDAQ. CDR3 size: 13 residues.

For this clonotype: This clone may be a read error of a much larger clone one base away. The conserved phenylalanine or tryptophan normally closing the CDR3 is absent here, so this likely arose from a read error. The V and J genes are TRBV4-1 and TRBJ2-7; possible D gene TRBD1, 6 bases. Trimming removed 0 bases at V and 4 bases at J, with 19 bases between. Per the germline V gene, CDR1 is MGHRA and CDR2 is YSYEKL. The CDR3 contains 17 residues. CDR3 sequence (DNA): TGCGCCAGCAGCCAAGACCCCTTAGATGGGGGCTCGTACGAGCAGTACTTA. Its protein is CASSQDPLDGGSYEQYL.

J is TRBJ2-1 and V is TRBV4-1, with unresolved D. Germline assignment: CDR1 MGHRA and CDR2 YSYEKL. The CDR3 has 15 amino acids. With 0 bases removed from V and 10 bases from J, the gap between germline ends came to 16 bases. The CDR3 loop is CASSQEGAQTREQFF. The DNA of the CDR3 is TGCGCCAGCAGCCAAGAAGGAGCCCAGACGCGGGAGCAGTTCTTC.

This clonotype showed up just a few times. The chain combines TRBV3-1 with TRBJ2-7; either TRBD1 or TRBD2 may fit D (5 bases each). V was clipped by 4 bases and J by 0 bases, with 10 bases between them. Germline V gene data show CDR1 as LGHDT and CDR2 as YNNKEL (reference sequence). The CDR3 sequence is 14 residues long. CDR3 amino acids: CASSRDGSSYEQYF. In nucleotides, the CDR3 is TGTGCCAGCAGCCGGGACGGAAGCTCCTACGAGCAGTACTTC.

By share of the sample, this clonotype is medium-sized (0.01 to 0.1%). The chain uses TRBV6-1 and TRBJ2-3; D perhaps matches TRBD2 (6 bases). CDR1 MNHNS and CDR2 SASEGT come from the germline V gene. CDR3 size: 15 residues. Deletions cut 10 bases from V and 2 bases from J, with 19 bases between. In nucleotides, the CDR3 is TGTGCCACCGATAAGTCTGCGGGATACACAGATACGCAGTATTTT. Protein product: CATDKSAGYTDTQYF.